The text below deals with one T cell receptor beta chain. What it binds is unknown. The data are from a study of shared clonotypes between healthy human individuals. Deep-level running was used for the assay. The data were produced by immunoSEQ multiplex PCR, yet TCRdb's version contains in-frame clones alone and is incomplete. This sample yields around 2,000,000 clones, of which 85% to 95% are seen a single time; approximately 1.2% belongs to the top ten. CDR3 size: 15 residues. Germline assignment: CDR1 MNHNS and CDR2 SASEGT. V was trimmed by 2 bases and J by 0 bases, leaving 11 bases between them. CD8 cells classed as naive were CD45RO-negative and positively selected for CCR7, excluding terminally differentiated effector memory CD45RA+ cells. General study results and limits: Among the subsets, naive ones generally showed larger estimated richness than memory ones.

The sequenced sample consisted of naive CD8+ T cells sorted from blood. This TCR was recovered from a man between 18 and 35 years old in good health. The V gene is TRBV6-1, the J gene TRBJ2-7, with D perhaps being TRBD1 or TRBD2 (5 bases each). The CDR3 nucleotides read TGTGCCAGCAGTGAAAAGGGACGCTACTCCTACGAGCAGTACTTC. It codes for CASSEKGRYSYEQYF.